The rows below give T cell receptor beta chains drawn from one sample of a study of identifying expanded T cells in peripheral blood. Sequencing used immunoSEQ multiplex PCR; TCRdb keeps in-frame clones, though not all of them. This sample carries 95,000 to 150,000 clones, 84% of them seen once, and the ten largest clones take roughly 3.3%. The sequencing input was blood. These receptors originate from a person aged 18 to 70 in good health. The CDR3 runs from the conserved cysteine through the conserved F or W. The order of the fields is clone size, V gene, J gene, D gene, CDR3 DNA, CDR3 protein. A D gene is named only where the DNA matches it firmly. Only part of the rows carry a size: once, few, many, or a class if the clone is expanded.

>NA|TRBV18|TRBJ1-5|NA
TGTGCCAGCTCATCGAATCCAGGGAAAGGGAACAATCAGCCCCAGCATTTT
CASSSNPGKGNNQPQHF
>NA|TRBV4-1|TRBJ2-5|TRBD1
TGCGCCAGCAGCTCCCCCGGGACAGGAAAAGAGACCCAGTACTTC
CASSSPGTGKETQYF
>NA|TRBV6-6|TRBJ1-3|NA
TGTGCCAGCAGTTACTCGGGACAACCCTACACCATATATTTT
CASSYSGQPYTIYF
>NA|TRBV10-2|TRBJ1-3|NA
TGCGCCAGCAGTGAGGGAAACACCATATATTTT
CASSEGNTIYF
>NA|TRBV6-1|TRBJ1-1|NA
TGTGCCAGCAGGGATCAGGGCATTGAAGCTTTCTTT
CASRDQGIEAFF
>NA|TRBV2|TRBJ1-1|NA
TGTGCCAGCGCCTATAACACTGAAGCTTTCTTT
CASAYNTEAFF
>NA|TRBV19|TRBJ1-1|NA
TGTGCCAGTAATACAAGGGGCTCCGACGGTGAAGCTTTCTTT
CASNTRGSDGEAFF
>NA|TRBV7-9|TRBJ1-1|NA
TGTGCCAGCAGCTTATCCCAGGGGACGAACACTGAAGCTTTCTTT
CASSLSQGTNTEAFF
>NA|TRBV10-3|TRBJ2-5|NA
TGTGCCATCAGTGAGCAAGAGACCCAGTACTTC
CAISEQETQYF
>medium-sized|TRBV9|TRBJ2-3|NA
TGTGCCAGCAGCGCCGCAGTTCCAGATACGCAGTATTTT
CASSAAVPDTQYF
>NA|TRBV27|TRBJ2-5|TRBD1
TGTGCCAGCAGCTACCGACAGGGGGCGTGGGAGACCCAGTACTTC
CASSYRQGAWETQYF
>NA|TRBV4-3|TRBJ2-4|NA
TGCGCCAGCAGCCAAGGTGGGGAAAACATTCAGTACTTC
CASSQGGENIQYF
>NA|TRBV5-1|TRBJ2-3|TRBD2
TGCGCCAGCAGCCGGAGCGGGGTGGTAACAGATACGCAGTATTTT
CASSRSGVVTDTQYF
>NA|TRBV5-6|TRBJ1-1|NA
TGTGCCAGCAGCTGGTCCCCCGGGGAAAACACTGAAGCTTTCTTT
CASSWSPGENTEAFF
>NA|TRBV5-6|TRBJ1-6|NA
TGTGCCAGCAGGGTTACAGGGCATAATTCACCCCTCCACTTT
CASRVTGHNSPLHF
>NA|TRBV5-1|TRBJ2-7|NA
TGCGCCAGCAGCTTAACCGGTACCTACGAGCAGTACTTC
CASSLTGTYEQYF
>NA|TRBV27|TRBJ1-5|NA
TGTGCCAGCAGTTTTGCCCGGTGGCAGCCCCAGCATTTT
CASSFARWQPQHF
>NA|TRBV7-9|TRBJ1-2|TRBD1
TGTGCCAGCAGCTCGAGGGACAGGGGGCGCGGCTACACCTTC
CASSSRDRGRGYTF
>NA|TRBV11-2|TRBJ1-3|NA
TGTGCCAGCAGCGGTTTTCGTTCTGGAAACACCATATATTTT
CASSGFRSGNTIYF
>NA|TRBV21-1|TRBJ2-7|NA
TGTGCCAGCAGCGCCAGGACTAGCCACTACGAGCAGTACTTC
CASSARTSHYEQYF
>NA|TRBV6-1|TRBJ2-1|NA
TGTGCCAGCAGTGAGGGAAGGCTGAATGAGCAGTTCTTC
CASSEGRLNEQFF
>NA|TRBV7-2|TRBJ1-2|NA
TGTGCCAGCAGCTCAAGGTGGGGGGCATGGGGCTACACCTTC
CASSSRWGAWGYTF
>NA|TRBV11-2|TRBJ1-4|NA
TGTGCCAGCAGCTTTGGTCCGGGACACAATGAAAAACTGTTTTTT
CASSFGPGHNEKLFF
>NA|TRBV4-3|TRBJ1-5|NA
TGCGCCAGCAGCCAAGATTGGGGCGGGGCTGGTCAGCCCCAGCATTTT
CASSQDWGGAGQPQHF
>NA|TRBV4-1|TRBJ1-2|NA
TGCGCCAGCAGCCAAGGGACGCCATGGGGCAACTATGGCTACACCTTC
CASSQGTPWGNYGYTF
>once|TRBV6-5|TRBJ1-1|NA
TGTGCCAGCAGTCCTTTGCGGGGGTTTAACACTGAAGCTTTCTTT
CASSPLRGFNTEAFF
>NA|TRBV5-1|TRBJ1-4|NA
TGCGCCAGCAGCTTGATACAGGGAGGGGGTGAAAAACTGTTTTTT
CASSLIQGGGEKLFF
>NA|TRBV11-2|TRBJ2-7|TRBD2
TGTGCCAGCAGCTTAGGGCTCGGACTAGCGGGGCCCCGGGGGCAGTACTTC
CASSLGLGLAGPRGQYF
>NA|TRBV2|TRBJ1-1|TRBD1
TGTGCCAGCAGTGCACAGGGGGTTACTGAAGCTTTCTTT
CASSAQGVTEAFF
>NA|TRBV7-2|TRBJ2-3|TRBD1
TGTGCCAGCAGCAAACCGGGACAGCTCTACACAGATACGCAGTATTTT
CASSKPGQLYTDTQYF
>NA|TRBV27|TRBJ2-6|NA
TGTGCCAGCAGTCCCAAGACCTTCCCTGGGGCCAACGTCCTGACTTTC
CASSPKTFPGANVLTF
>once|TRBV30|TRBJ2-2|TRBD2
TGTGCCTGGATCCCTAGCGGGGGGAGAACCGGGGAGCTGTTTTTT
CAWIPSGGRTGELFF
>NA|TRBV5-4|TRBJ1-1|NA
TGTGCCAGCAGCTTGGGTCACAGTGTGAACACTGAAGCTTTCTTT
CASSLGHSVNTEAFF
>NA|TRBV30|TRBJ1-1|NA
TGTGCCTGGAGTACGGATATAAACACTGAAGCTTTCTTT
CAWSTDINTEAFF
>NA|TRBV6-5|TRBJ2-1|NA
TGTGCCAGCAGCTACGGGACGTACAATGAGCAGTTCTTC
CASSYGTYNEQFF
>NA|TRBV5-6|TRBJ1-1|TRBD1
TGTGCCAGCAGCTACCGGGACAGGGTGACTGAAGCTTTCTTT
CASSYRDRVTEAFF
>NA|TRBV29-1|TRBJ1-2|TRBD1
TGCAGCGTACAGGGGGAAGACTATGGCTACACCTTC
CSVQGEDYGYTF
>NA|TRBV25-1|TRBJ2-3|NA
TGTGCCAGCAGAGCTGGGAAAACAGATACGCAGTATTTT
CASRAGKTDTQYF
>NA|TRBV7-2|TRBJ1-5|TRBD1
TGTGCCAGCAGCTCAAACAGGGGGCCCCAGCATTTT
CASSSNRGPQHF
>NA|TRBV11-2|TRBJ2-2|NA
TGTGCCAGCAGCCGCAGTCACGCGAACACCGGGGAGCTGTTTTTT
CASSRSHANTGELFF
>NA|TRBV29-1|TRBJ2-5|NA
TGCAGCGTCGTTAAGGGGGAATGGGAAGAGACCCAGTACTTC
CSVVKGEWEETQYF
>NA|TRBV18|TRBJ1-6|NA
TGTGCCAGCTCATCCGGGGAGAGAACACCCCTCCACTTT
CASSSGERTPLHF
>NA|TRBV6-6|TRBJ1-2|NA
TGTGCCAGCAAAACCGGGACATCTAACTTTTACGGCTACACCTTC
CASKTGTSNFYGYTF
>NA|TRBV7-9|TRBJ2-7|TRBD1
TGTGCCAGCAGCCCCCGGGACAGGGAGCAGTACTTC
CASSPRDREQYF
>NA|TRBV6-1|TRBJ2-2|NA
TGTGCCAGCAGAGAACGGGGTTACCAGTTCGCGAACACCGGGGAGCTGTTTTTT
CASRERGYQFANTGELFF
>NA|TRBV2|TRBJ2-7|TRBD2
TGTGCCAAAGGGAGGGACGAGCAGTACTTC
CAKGRDEQYF
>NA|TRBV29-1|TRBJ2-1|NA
TGCAGCGCCCAGAGTGGCTACGAGAGGAGTACACAATCCTACAATGAGCAGTTCTTC
CSAQSGYERSTQSYNEQFF
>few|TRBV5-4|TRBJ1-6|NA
TGTGCCAGCAGCTTAACAGGGACCCTCGGTTCACCCCTCCACTTT
CASSLTGTLGSPLHF
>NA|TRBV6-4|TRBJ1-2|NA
TGTGCCAGCAGTGACGGGGCACTTAACTATGGCTACACCTTC
CASSDGALNYGYTF
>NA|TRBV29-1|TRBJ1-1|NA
TGCAGCGCTTACAGGGTTAACGCTGAAGCTTTCTTT
CSAYRVNAEAFF
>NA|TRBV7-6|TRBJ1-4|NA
TGTGCCAGCAGCCCCTGGACGGCACTGAATGAAAAACTGTTTTTT
CASSPWTALNEKLFF
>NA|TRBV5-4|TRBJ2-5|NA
TGTGCCAGCAGCTTGATGGGGGAAGAGACCCAGTACTTC
CASSLMGEETQYF
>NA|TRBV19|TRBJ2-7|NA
TGTGCCAGTAGGAACCGGGACCTCTCCGAGCAGTACTTC
CASRNRDLSEQYF